This TCR beta chain was recorded in a study of blood T cell repertoires in COVID-19. Study in general: COVID-19 samples from acute and convalescent phases originated in the United States, Italy and Spain.

This clone was found once. Methods used by the authors: Counts of nucleated cells, estimated from reference gene primer amplification, were obtained. Sequencing was performed with immunoSEQ multiplex PCR; in TCRdb, only in-frame clones are kept and a portion is missing. That table gives V, J and clone size, and the DNA gave D and trimming. The repertoire holds some 410,000 clones, with around nine tenths as singletons. Enrollees, about 18 to 89 years old, lived in about two dozen US areas. Cohorts were determined from participant-reported clinical history. The source is a woman between 25 and 40 years old with acute COVID-19. Sequenced input: PBMCs or T cells enriched from blood (not recorded which).

The CDR3 region is CASSLTGGYYNEQFF. The CDR3 bases are TGTGCCAGCAGTTTGACAGGGGGATATTACAATGAGCAGTTCTTC. The rearrangement uses TRBV27 and TRBJ2-1, with 9 positions matching TRBD1. Germline V gene data show CDR1 as MNHEY and CDR2 as SMNVEV (reference sequence). V shed 3 bases, J shed 4 bases, and the junction held 4 bases outside the gene matches. This CDR3 is built from 15 residues.